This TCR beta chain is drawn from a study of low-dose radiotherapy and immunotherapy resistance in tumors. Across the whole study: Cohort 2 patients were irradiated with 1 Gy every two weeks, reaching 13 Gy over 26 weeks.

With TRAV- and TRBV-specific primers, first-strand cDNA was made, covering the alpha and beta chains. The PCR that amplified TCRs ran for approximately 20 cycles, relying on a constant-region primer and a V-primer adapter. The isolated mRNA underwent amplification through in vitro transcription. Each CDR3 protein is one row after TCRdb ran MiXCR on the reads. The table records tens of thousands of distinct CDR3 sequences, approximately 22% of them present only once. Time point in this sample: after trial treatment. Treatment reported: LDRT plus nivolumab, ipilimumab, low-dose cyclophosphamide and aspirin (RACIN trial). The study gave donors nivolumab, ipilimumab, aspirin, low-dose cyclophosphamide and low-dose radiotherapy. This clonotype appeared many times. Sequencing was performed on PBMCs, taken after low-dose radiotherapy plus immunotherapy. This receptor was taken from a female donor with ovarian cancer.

The CDR3 DNA follows: TGTGCCAGTAGTCTTCAGGGGGTGGGCACTGAAGCTTTCTTT. Protein: CASSLQGVGTEAFF. This chain joins TRBV19 and TRBJ1-1; TRBD1 agrees at 7 bases. Trimming cost V 5 bases and J 4 bases; bases outside gene matches: 7. This CDR3 comprises 14 residues. Germline CDR1 reads LNHDA; CDR2 reads SQIVND (reference sequence). Based on the CDR3 plus reference TRBV19 and TRBJ1-1, the full variable domain is DGGITQSPKYLFRKEGQNVTLSCEQNLNHDAMYWYRQDPGQGLRLIYYSQIVNDFQKGDIAEGYSVSREKKESFPLTVTSAQKNPTAFYLCASSLQGVGTEAFFGQGTRLTVV.